A single sample is the source of the 2 T cell receptor beta chains below, sequenced in a study of PD-1 blockade in classical Hodgkin lymphoma. The table came from immunoSEQ multiplex PCR; TCRdb's copy has only in-frame clones and leaves some out. The sample lists roughly 100,000 clones, about three quarters seen once, with 9.4% in the top ten. The time point was: cycle 4 day 1 (C4D1), after 6 weeks of nivolumab. All patients experienced relapse after autologous stem cell transplantation, and brentuximab vedotin exposure was variable. The input for sequencing was peripheral blood mononuclear cells (PBMCs), taken before the fourth cycle of nivolumab. Receptors were obtained from a human donor with classical Hodgkin lymphoma.

V is TRBV29-1 and J is TRBJ2-7; a possible D gene is TRBD1 (5 bases). CDR1 is SQVTM, CDR2 ANQGSEA, per germline. V dropped 6 bases and J dropped 4 bases, with 13 bases sitting between them. The CDR3 loop spans 12 amino acids. The CDR3 sequence: CSVLDKGYEQYF. The CDR3 nucleotides read TGCAGCGTATTGGACAAGGGGTACGAGCAGTACTTC.

This sequence joins TRBV14 and TRBJ2-5, with a possible D match to TRBD1 (5 bases). Per the germline V gene, CDR1 is SGHDN and CDR2 is FVKESK. V dropped 1 base and J dropped 5 bases, with 14 bases sitting between them. The CDR3 contains 15 residues. CDR3 region: CASSQVGQGSETQYF. The CDR3 DNA reads TGTGCCAGCAGCCAAGTTGGGCAGGGTTCGGAGACCCAGTACTTC.